The rows below give T cell receptor beta chains drawn from one sample of a study of beta chain features in type 1 diabetes. The assay was immunoSEQ multiplex PCR, and TCRdb's table has in-frame clones only and misses some. The sample carries some 150,000 clones, roughly 48% recorded once. Material: Tregs from blood. Every receptor here comes from a man aged 18-30 years in good health. Both conserved end residues are trimmed from each CDR3. Fields, in order: CDR3 protein, V gene, CDR3 length, D gene. D genes are given only for firm matches.

ASSQGHTWRQSPLH	TRBV4-1	14	NA
ASSPGSKNEQF	TRBV9	11	NA
AWQFSGNTIY	TRBV30	10	NA
SVTGGSGANVLT	TRBV29-1	12	TRBD1
AISAGNSETQY	TRBV10-3	11	NA
SVDRLGGQETQY	TRBV29-1	12	NA
ASSLGGQGHEQY	TRBV28	12	TRBD1
SVAGGTGAREQY	TRBV29-1	12	TRBD1
ASGSAGNTEAF	TRBV12-5	11	NA
ASSLVINQPQH	TRBV7-2	11	NA
ASSPTRGVRGYT	TRBV7-2	12	NA
ASSSGGTLGNEQF	TRBV28	13	TRBD2
AWSNQGDTQY	TRBV30	10	NA